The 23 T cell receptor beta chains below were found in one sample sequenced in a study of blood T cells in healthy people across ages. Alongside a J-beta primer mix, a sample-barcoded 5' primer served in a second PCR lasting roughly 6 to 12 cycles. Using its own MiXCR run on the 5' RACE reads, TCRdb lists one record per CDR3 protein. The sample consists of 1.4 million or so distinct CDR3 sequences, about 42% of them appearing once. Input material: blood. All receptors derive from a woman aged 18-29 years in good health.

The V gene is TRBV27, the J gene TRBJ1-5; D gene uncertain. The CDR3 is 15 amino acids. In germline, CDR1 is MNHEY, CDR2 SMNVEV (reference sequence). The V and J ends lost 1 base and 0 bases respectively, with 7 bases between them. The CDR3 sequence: CASSLFSRSNQPQHF. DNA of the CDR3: TGTGCCAGCAGTTTATTCAGTCGTAGCAATCAGCCCCAGCATTTT.

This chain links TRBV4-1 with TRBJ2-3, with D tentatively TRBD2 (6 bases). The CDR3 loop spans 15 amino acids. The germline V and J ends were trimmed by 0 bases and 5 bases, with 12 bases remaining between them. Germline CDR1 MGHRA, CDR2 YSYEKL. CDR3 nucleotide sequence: TGCGCCAGCAGCCAAGAGGGCCGGAGGGGAGATACGCAGTATTTT. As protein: CASSQEGRRGDTQYF.

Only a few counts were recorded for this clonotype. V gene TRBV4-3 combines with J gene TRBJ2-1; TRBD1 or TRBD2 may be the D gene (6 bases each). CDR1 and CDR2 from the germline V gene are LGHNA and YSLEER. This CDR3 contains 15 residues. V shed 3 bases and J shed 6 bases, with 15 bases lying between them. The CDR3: CASSQGIWGANEQFF. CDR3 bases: TGCGCCAGCAGCCAGGGGATCTGGGGGGCCAATGAGCAGTTCTTC.

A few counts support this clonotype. Here the CDR3 DNA reads TGTGCCAGCAGTTACGCGGGAAATGAGCAGTACTTC. Encoded protein: CASSYAGNEQYF. V is TRBV6-2 or TRBV6-3 and J is TRBJ2-5; the D gene is possibly TRBD2 (6 bases). The V and J ends lost 2 bases and 11 bases respectively, with 12 bases between them. The length of the CDR3 is 12 residues. The germline CDR1 and CDR2 sequences are MNHEY and SVGEGT.

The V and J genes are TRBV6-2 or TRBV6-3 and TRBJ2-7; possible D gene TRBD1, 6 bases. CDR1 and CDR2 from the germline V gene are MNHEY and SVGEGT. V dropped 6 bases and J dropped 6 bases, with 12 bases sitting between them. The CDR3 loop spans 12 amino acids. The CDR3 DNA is TGTGCCAGCAGCACCAGGGGCCGCGAGCAGTACTTC. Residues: CASSTRGREQYF.

The CDR3 reads CSVEGTPYEQYF. The DNA for the CDR3 is TGCAGCGTTGAGGGGACGCCCTACGAGCAGTACTTC. V usage is TRBV29-1 and J usage is TRBJ2-5; D may correspond to TRBD1 or TRBD2 (5 bases each). Near its end, the DNA agrees better with TRBJ2-7, so the J call may be wrong. The CDR3 contains 12 residues. In germline, CDR1 is SQVTM, CDR2 ANQGSEA.

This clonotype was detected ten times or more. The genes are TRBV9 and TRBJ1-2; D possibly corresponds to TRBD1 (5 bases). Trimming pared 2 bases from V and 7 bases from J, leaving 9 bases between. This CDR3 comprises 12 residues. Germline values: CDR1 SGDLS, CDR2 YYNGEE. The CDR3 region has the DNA TGTGCCAGCAGCGTTGACAGCGGTGGCTACACCTTC. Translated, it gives CASSVDSGGYTF.

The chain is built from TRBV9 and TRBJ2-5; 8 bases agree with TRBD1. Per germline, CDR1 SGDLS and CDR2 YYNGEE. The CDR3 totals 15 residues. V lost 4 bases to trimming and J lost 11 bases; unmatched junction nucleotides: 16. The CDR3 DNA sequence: TGTGCCAGCAGCTGGGGACTCACACAGGGGGATGAGCAGTACTTC. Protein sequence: CASSWGLTQGDEQYF.

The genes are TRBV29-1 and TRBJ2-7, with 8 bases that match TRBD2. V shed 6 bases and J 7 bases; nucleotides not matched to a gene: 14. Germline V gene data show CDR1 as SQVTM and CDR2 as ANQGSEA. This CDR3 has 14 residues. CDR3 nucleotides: TGCAGCGTGGCAACTAGCGGCTCCTACAATGAGCAGTACTTC. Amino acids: CSVATSGSYNEQYF.

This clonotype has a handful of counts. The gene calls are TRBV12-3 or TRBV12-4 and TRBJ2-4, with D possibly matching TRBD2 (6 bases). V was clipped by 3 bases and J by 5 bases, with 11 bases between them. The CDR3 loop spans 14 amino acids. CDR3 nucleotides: TGTGCCAGCAGTTTTACCGGGAGAGAAAACATTCAGTACTTC. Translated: CASSFTGRENIQYF.

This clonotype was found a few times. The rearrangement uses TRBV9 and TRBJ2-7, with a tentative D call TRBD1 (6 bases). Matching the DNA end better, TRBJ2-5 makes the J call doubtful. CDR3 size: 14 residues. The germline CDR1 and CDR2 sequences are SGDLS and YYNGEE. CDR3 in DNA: TGTGCCAGCAGCGTAGTAGGGGGTGTAGAGACCCAGTACTTC. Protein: CASSVVGGVETQYF.

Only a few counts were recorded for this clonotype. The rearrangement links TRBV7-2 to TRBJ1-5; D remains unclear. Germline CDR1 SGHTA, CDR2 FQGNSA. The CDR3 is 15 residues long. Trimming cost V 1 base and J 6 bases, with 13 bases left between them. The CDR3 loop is CASSLEVRFTQPQHF. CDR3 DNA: TGTGCCAGCAGCTTAGAGGTCAGGTTCACTCAGCCCCAGCATTTT.

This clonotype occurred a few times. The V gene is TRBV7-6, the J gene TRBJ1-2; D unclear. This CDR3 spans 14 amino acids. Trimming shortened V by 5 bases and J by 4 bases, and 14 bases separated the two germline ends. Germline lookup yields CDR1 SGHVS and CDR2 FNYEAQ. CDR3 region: CASSDVTQLYGYTF. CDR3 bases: TGTGCCAGCAGCGACGTTACACAGCTCTATGGCTACACCTTC.

CDR3 in DNA: TGTGCCAGCAGTTTAGGAGACAGCGTGCAGACCCAGTACTTC. This translates into CASSLGDSVQTQYF. V and J are TRBV12-3 or TRBV12-4 and TRBJ2-5, with D perhaps TRBD1 (5 bases). V shed 1 base and J shed 6 bases, with 12 bases lying between them. The CDR3 runs to 14 residues.

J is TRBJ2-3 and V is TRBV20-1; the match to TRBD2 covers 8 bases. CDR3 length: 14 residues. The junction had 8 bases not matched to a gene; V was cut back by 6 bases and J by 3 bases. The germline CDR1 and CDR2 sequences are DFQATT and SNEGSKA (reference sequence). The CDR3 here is CSANRGGRTDTQYF. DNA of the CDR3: TGCAGTGCGAATCGGGGGGGCCGGACAGATACGCAGTATTTT.

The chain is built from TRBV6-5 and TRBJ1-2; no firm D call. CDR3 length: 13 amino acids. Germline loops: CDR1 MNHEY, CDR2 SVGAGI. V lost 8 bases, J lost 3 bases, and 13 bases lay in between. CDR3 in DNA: TGTGCCAGCGCCTACCGAATCTACTATGGCTACACCTTC. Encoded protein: CASAYRIYYGYTF.

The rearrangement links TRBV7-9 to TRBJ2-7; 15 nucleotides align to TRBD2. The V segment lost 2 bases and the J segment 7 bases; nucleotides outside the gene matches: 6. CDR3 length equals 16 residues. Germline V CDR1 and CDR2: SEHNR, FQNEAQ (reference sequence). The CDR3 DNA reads TGTGCCAGCAGCTTAACTGGGACTAGCGGGAGGTATGAGCAGTACTTC. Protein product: CASSLTGTSGRYEQYF.

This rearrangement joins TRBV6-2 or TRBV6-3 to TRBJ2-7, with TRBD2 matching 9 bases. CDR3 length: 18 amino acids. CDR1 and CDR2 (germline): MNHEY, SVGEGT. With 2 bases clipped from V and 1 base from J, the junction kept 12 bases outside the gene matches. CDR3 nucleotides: TGTGCCAGCAGTTACCGAGGAGATCGACTAGCGGAATCCTACGAGCAGTACTTC. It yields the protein CASSYRGDRLAESYEQYF.

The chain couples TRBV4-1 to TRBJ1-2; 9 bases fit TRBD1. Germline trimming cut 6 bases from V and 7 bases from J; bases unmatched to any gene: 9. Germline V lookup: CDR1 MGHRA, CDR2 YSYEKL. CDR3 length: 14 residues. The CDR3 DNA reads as TGCGCCAGCAGACCCCTGGGACAGGGAGTTGGCTACACCTTC. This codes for CASRPLGQGVGYTF.

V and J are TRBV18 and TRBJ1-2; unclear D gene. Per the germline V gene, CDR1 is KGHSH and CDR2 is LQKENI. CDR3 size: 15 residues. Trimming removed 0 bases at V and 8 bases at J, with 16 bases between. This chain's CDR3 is CASSPPSSLVLGYTF. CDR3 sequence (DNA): TGTGCCAGCTCACCACCTTCAAGTCTGGTTTTGGGCTACACCTTC.

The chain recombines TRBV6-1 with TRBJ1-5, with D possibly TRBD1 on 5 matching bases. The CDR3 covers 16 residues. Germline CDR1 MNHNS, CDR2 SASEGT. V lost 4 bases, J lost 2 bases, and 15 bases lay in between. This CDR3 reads CASSAGRAGGNQPQHF. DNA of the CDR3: TGTGCCAGCAGTGCTGGGCGAGCGGGGGGCAATCAGCCCCAGCATTTT.

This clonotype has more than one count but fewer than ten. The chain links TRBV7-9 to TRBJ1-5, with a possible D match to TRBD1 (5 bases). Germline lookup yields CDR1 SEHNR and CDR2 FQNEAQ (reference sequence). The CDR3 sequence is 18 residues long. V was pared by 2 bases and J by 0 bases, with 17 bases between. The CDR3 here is CASSLTRSGLYSNQPQHF. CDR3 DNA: TGTGCCAGCAGCTTAACCAGGTCAGGGTTGTATAGCAATCAGCCCCAGCATTTT.

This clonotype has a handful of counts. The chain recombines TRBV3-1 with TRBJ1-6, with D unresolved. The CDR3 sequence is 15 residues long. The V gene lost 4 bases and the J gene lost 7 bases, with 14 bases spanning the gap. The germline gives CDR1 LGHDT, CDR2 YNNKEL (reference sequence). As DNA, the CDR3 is TGTGCCAGCAGCCTCGGGATGTTACCCAATTCACCCCTCCACTTT. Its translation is CASSLGMLPNSPLHF.